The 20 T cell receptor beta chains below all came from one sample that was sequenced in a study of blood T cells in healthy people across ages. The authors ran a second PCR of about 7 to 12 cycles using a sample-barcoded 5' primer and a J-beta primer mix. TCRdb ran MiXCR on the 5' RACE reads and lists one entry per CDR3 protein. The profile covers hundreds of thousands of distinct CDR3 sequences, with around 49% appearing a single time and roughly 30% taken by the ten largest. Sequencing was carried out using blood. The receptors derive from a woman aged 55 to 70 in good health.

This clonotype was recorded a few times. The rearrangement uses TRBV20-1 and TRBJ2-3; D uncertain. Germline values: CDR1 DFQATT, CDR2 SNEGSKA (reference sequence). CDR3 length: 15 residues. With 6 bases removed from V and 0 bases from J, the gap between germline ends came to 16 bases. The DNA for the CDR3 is TGCAGTGCCCGCGCCCAAGAGACAAGCACAGATACGCAGTATTTT. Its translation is CSARAQETSTDTQYF.

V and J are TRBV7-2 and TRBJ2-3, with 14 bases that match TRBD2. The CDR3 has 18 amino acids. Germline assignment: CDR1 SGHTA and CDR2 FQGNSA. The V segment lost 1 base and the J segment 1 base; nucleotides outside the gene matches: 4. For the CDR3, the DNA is TGTGCCAGCAGCTTAGGGACTAGCGGGGGGACCCGCACAGATACGCAGTATTTT. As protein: CASSLGTSGGTRTDTQYF.

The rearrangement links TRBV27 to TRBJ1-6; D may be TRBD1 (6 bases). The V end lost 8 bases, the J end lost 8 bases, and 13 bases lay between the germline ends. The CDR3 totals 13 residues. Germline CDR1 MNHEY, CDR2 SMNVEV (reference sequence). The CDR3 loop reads CASAYRDYSPLHF. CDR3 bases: TGTGCCAGCGCATACAGGGACTATTCACCCCTCCACTTT.

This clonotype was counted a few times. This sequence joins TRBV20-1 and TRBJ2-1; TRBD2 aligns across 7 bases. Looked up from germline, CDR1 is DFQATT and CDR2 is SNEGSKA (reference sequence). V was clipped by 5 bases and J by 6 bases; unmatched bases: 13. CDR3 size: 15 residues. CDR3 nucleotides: TGCAGTGCTGCGGGCGGGAGTATGGGATTCAATGAGCAGTTCTTC. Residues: CSAAGGSMGFNEQFF.

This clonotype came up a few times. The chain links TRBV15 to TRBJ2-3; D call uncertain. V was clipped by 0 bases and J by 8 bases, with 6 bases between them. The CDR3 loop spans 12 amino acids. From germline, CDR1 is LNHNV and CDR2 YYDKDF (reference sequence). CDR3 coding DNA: TGTGCCACCAGCAGAGATAAGGGTACGCAGTATTTT. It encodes CATSRDKGTQYF.

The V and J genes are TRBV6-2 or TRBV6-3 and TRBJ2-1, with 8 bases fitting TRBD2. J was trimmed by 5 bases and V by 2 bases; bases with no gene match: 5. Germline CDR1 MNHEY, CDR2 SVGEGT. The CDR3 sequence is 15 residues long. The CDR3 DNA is TGTGCCAGCAGTTACGAGAGAGCGGGAGACAATGAGCAGTTCTTC. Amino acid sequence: CASSYERAGDNEQFF.

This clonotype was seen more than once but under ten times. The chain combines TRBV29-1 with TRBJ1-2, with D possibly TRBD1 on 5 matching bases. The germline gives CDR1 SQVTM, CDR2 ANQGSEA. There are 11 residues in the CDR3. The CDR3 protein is CTTGTSFGYTF. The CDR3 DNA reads TGCACCACCGGGACTTCATTTGGCTACACCTTC.

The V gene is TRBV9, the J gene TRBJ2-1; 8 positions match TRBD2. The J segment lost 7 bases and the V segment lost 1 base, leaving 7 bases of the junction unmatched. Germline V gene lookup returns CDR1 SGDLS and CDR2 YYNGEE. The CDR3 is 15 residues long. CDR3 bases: TGTGCCAGCAGCGTAAAAAGCGGGGGAATTAATGAGCAGTTCTTC. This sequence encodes CASSVKSGGINEQFF.

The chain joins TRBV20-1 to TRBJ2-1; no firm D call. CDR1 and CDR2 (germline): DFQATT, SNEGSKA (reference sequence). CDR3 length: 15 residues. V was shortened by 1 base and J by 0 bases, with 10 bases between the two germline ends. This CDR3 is CSARVIAGSYNEQFF. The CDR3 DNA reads TGCAGTGCTAGAGTAATAGCAGGCTCCTACAATGAGCAGTTCTTC.

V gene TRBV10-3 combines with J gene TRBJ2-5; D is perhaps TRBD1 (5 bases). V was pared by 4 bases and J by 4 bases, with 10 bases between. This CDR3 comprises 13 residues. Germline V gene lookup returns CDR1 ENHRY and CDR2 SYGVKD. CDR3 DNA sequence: TGTGCCATCAGTGCAGGGAATCGAGAGACCCAGTACTTC. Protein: CAISAGNRETQYF.

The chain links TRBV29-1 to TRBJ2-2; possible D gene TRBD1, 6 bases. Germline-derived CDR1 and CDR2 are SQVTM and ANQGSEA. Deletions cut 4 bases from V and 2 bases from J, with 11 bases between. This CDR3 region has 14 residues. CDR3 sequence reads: CSVGGTKNTGELFF. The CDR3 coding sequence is TGCAGCGTTGGGGGGACAAAAAACACCGGGGAGCTGTTTTTT.

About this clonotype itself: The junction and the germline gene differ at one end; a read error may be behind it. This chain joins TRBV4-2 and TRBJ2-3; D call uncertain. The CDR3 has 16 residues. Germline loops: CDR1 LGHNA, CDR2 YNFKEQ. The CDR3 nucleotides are TGTGCCGGCAGCCAAAACCTGGGCCAGAACACAGATACGCAGTATTTT. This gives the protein CAGSQNLGQNTDTQYF.

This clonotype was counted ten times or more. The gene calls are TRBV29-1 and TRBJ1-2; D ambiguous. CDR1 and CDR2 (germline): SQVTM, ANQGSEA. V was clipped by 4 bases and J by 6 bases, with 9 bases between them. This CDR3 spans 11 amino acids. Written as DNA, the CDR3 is TGCAGCGTTGGGAGCAGTCATGGCTACACCTTC. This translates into CSVGSSHGYTF.

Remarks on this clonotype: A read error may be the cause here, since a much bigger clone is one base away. The CDR3 DNA sequence: TGTGCCAGCAGTCCCTTCATAGGAGATGGCTACACCTTC. Translation gives CASSPFIGDGYTF. The chain combines TRBV27 with TRBJ1-2; D unresolved. The germline V and J ends were trimmed by 5 bases and 6 bases, with 13 bases remaining between them. Germline assignment: CDR1 MNHEY and CDR2 SMNVEV (reference sequence). The CDR3 contains 13 residues.

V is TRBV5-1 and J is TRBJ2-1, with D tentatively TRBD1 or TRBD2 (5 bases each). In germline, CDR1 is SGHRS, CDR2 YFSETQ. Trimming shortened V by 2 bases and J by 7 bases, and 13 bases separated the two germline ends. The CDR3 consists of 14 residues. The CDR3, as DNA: TGCGCCAGCAGCTTACGGGGAGAGGGGAATGAGCAGTTCTTC. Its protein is CASSLRGEGNEQFF.

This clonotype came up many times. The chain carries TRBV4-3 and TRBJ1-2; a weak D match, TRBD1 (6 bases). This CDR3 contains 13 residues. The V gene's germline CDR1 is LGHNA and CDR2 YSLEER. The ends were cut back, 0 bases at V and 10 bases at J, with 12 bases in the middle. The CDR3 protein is CASSQDPGGSYTF. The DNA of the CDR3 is TGCGCCAGCAGCCAAGATCCGGGGGGCTCCTACACCTTC.

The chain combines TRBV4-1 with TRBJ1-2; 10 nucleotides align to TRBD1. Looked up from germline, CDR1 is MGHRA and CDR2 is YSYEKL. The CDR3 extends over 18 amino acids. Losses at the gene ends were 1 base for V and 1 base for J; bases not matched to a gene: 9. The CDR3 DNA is TGCGCCAGCAGCCAAGTATACGGACAGGGGGACTTTAACTATGGCTACACCTTC. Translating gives CASSQVYGQGDFNYGYTF.

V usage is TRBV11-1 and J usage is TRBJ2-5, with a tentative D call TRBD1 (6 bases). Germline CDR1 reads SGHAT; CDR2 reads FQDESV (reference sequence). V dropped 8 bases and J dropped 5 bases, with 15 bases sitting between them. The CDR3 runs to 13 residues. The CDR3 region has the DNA TGTGCCAGCCGCCAGGGGCGTTGGGAGACCCAGTACTTC. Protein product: CASRQGRWETQYF.

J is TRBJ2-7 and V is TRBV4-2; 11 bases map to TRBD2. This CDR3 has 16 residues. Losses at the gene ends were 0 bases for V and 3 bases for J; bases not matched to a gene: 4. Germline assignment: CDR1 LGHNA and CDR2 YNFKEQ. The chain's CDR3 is CASSQEITSGSYEQYF. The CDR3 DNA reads TGTGCCAGCAGCCAAGAAATAACTAGCGGGAGCTACGAGCAGTACTTC.

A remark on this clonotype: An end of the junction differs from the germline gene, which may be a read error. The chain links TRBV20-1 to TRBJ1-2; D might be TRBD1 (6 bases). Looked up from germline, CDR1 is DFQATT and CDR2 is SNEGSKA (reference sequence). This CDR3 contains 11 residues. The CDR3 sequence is CSAGEQGGYTF. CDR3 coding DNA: TGCAGTGCTGGAGAACAGGGTGGCTACACCTTC.